This T cell receptor beta chain was sequenced for a study of metastatic and nonmetastatic thyroid tumors. About the research overall: Thyroid patients, malignant and benign, had repertoires compared across blood and tumor or nodule tissue.

This clone has a count of ten or more. Its specificity is not known. TCRdb reanalyzed the PCR reads with MiXCR. The repertoire holds 75,000 to 100,000 clones, with 12% as singletons. Nobody among the patients had been given any treatment before thyroid surgery. The V and J ends lost 7 bases and 7 bases, in that order; junction bases with no gene match: 8. This CDR3 comprises 13 residues. The germline CDR1 and CDR2 sequences are MNHEY and SMNVEV (reference sequence). The study's findings and limits: For both blood and tumor, malignant thyroid tumors reportedly showed significantly higher TCR beta diversity than benign nodules did.

Sequencing input: blood. The V gene is TRBV27, the J gene TRBJ2-7; 9 bases map to TRBD2. The sequence was obtained from a female donor with papillary thyroid cancer or a benign thyroid nodule (not recorded which). Some clones in this sample may be carry-over from other donors' samples. As DNA, the CDR3 is TGTGCCAGCACCGCTAGCGGGGTTAATGAGCAGTACTTC. Encoded protein: CASTASGVNEQYF.